A single sample gave rise to the 20 T cell receptor beta chains below, sequenced in a study of T-cell memory formation after mild COVID-19 (dated by TCRdb to 2020 to 2023). Libraries came from 5' RACE. TCRdb lists the instrument as Illumina NovaSeq 6000. Using fastp trimming at Q25 and MiXCR clonotype assembly, TCRdb reanalyzed the public sequencing data and kept in-frame beta chains. Each entry is one CDR3 protein sequence, shown with its most common DNA and genes. In all, the sample holds approximately 580,000 distinct CDR3 sequences, and roughly 22% of those were seen once. Together, the top ten hold roughly an eighth of the sample. Sequenced: PBMCs or a T cell subset sorted from them (not recorded which). Receptor source: an adult woman who had mild COVID-19 (a few samples of this study predate the infection). The sample titles of this study are shuffled in the database, so cell type and time point are left out; the donor was told from shared clones.

CDR3: CASTTRTSGSAAYNEQFF. CDR3 nucleotide sequence: TGTGCCAGCACCACGAGAACTAGCGGGAGTGCCGCCTACAATGAGCAGTTCTTC. The V call is TRBV12-3 or TRBV12-4, the J call TRBJ2-1; 11 nucleotides match TRBD2. CDR3 length equals 18 residues. The J segment lost 2 bases and the V segment lost 7 bases, leaving 13 bases of the junction unmatched.

This clonotype was picked up a small number of times. This chain links TRBV11-2 with TRBJ2-2; TRBD2 agrees at 8 bases. The germline gives CDR1 SGHAT, CDR2 FQNNGV. This CDR3 is 15 amino acids long. V was clipped by 4 bases and J by 6 bases; unmatched bases: 7. CDR3 DNA sequence: TGTGCCAGCAGCTACTTAGCGGGACCCGCCGGGGAGCTGTTTTTT. Its translation: CASSYLAGPAGELFF.

This clonotype has a handful of counts. This chain connects TRBV29-1 to TRBJ2-3, with D possibly matching TRBD1 (5 bases). Germline CDR1 reads SQVTM; CDR2 reads ANQGSEA. The CDR3 contains 13 residues. V dropped 4 bases and J dropped 1 base, with 9 bases sitting between them. As DNA, the CDR3 is TGCAGCGTTGCCCCACAGGGCACAGATACGCAGTATTTT. The encoded protein is CSVAPQGTDTQYF.

V usage is TRBV25-1 and J usage is TRBJ2-4, with 8 bases that match TRBD1. The CDR3 runs to 17 residues. Germline loops: CDR1 MGHDK, CDR2 SYGVNS. V lost 2 bases, J lost 2 bases, and 8 bases stayed unmatched. The CDR3 here is CASSEDRGGGTKNIQYF. Written as DNA, the CDR3 is TGTGCCAGCAGTGAAGACAGGGGAGGAGGAACCAAAAACATTCAGTACTTC.

J is TRBJ2-3 and V is TRBV3-1; D is uncertain. V shed 3 bases and J shed 1 base, with 8 bases lying between them. Germline V gene data show CDR1 as LGHDT and CDR2 as YNNKEL (reference sequence). This CDR3 spans 14 amino acids. The CDR3 protein is CASSQRYGTDTQYF. The CDR3 DNA sequence: TGTGCCAGCAGCCAGAGGTATGGCACAGATACGCAGTATTTT.

The chain carries TRBV7-9 and TRBJ2-7; D is possibly TRBD1 (6 bases). Trimming removed 3 bases from V and 2 bases from J, with 14 bases in between. Germline values: CDR1 SEHNR, CDR2 FQNEAQ (reference sequence). The CDR3 extends over 15 amino acids. The DNA of the CDR3 is TGTGCCAGCAGCTTGTCCGTGGGGGCCACCTACGAGCAGTACTTC. It translates to CASSLSVGATYEQYF.

V usage is TRBV6-2 or TRBV6-3 and J usage is TRBJ2-1; TRBD1 matches at 7 bases. The V and J ends lost 6 bases and 4 bases, in that order; junction bases with no gene match: 15. Germline V gene data show CDR1 as MNHEY and CDR2 as SVGEGT. The CDR3 covers 17 residues. The CDR3, as DNA: TGTGCCAGCAGCCGACAGGGATTGCATTCTACGTACAATGAGCAGTTCTTC. It translates to CASSRQGLHSTYNEQFF.

The CDR3 DNA is TGCGCCAGCAGCCACCCCGCGGACAGCATAGGCACTGAAGCTTTCTTT. Its translation is CASSHPADSIGTEAFF. The rearrangement links TRBV4-1 to TRBJ1-1, with D possibly matching TRBD1 (6 bases). CDR1 is MGHRA and CDR2 is YSYEKL in the germline V gene. The CDR3 has 16 residues. Trimming stripped 3 bases from V and 4 bases from J, with 18 bases between.

V usage is TRBV5-1 and J usage is TRBJ2-1, with a weak D call TRBD2 (6 bases). This CDR3 is built from 16 residues. Germline V gene data show CDR1 as SGHRS and CDR2 as YFSETQ. V was trimmed by 0 bases and J by 2 bases, leaving 12 bases between them. The CDR3 sequence is CASSLAVGGAYNEQFF. CDR3 DNA: TGCGCCAGCAGCTTGGCGGTCGGGGGAGCCTACAATGAGCAGTTCTTC.

In its sample, this clonotype was seen many times. This rearrangement joins TRBV6-2 or TRBV6-3 to TRBJ2-1; D gene ambiguous. The CDR3 runs 13 residues. The V end lost 4 bases, the J end lost 8 bases, and 12 bases lay between the germline ends. CDR1 and CDR2 from the germline V gene are MNHEY and SVGEGT. CDR3: CASSLREHDEQFF. CDR3 DNA: TGTGCCAGCAGTTTGAGAGAGCACGATGAGCAGTTCTTC.

The chain has TRBV3-1 and TRBJ1-4; D remains ambiguous. The CDR3 spans 12 residues. Germline loops: CDR1 LGHDT, CDR2 YNNKEL (reference sequence). V lost 1 base and J lost 10, with 7 bases in between. The CDR3 protein is CASSQGNGKLFF. The CDR3 DNA sequence: TGTGCCAGCAGCCAAGGAAACGGAAAACTGTTTTTT.

The chain combines TRBV11-3 with TRBJ1-3, with D hard to call. This CDR3 spans 15 amino acids. Germline-derived CDR1 and CDR2 are SGHNT and YENEEA. The V end was cut by 5 bases, the J end by 0 bases, with 11 bases between. The CDR3 bases are TGTGCCAGCAGCAACGGAGCAATCTCTGGAAACACCATATATTTT. Translated, it gives CASSNGAISGNTIYF.

This clonotype was recorded at least ten times. The gene calls are TRBV5-6 and TRBJ2-5; D is uncertain. The CDR3 spans 12 residues. Germline V gene data show CDR1 as SGHDT and CDR2 as YYEEEE. V was cut by 4 bases and J by 5 bases, with 9 bases left in between. CDR3 nucleotides: TGTGCCAGCAGCCTACGTCGGGAGACCCAGTACTTC. It codes for CASSLRRETQYF. Complete variable domain (other parts from reference TRBV5-6 and TRBJ2-5): DAGVTQSPTHLIKTRGQQVTLRCSPKSGHDTVSWYQQALGQGPQFIFQYYEEEERQRGNFPDRFSGHQFPNYSSELNVNALLLGDSALYLCASSLRRETQYFGPGTRLLVL.

The chain uses TRBV5-1 and TRBJ2-1; TRBD1 agrees at 10 bases. Losses at the gene ends were 7 bases for V and 6 bases for J; bases not matched to a gene: 10. Germline CDR1 is SGHRS and CDR2 is YFSETQ. The CDR3 is 15 amino acids. The CDR3 DNA reads TGCGCCAGCCGTGAAACCGGGACAGGGGTCAATGAGCAGTTCTTC. The encoded protein is CASRETGTGVNEQFF.

This clonotype turned up a few times. J is TRBJ1-3 and V is TRBV7-9; tentative D call: TRBD1 (6 bases). The V end was cut by 3 bases, the J end by 0 bases, with 9 bases between. The CDR3 runs 15 residues. Germline V gives CDR1 SEHNR, CDR2 FQNEAQ (reference sequence). The CDR3 protein is CASSLRTVSGNTIYF. CDR3 nucleotide sequence: TGTGCCAGCAGCTTGAGGACAGTCTCTGGAAACACCATATATTTT.

The chain carries TRBV20-1 and TRBJ2-7; D is possibly TRBD2 (5 bases). There are 12 residues in the CDR3. Trimming removed 3 bases at V and 2 bases at J, with 8 bases between. Germline CDR1 reads DFQATT; CDR2 reads SNEGSKA (reference sequence). CDR3 in amino acids: CSASERPYEQYF. The CDR3 region has the DNA TGCAGTGCTAGTGAGCGGCCCTACGAGCAGTACTTC.

The chain couples TRBV3-1 to TRBJ1-3; D not certain. Germline V gene data show CDR1 as LGHDT and CDR2 as YNNKEL (reference sequence). The CDR3 consists of 17 residues. V was shortened by 2 bases and J by 0 bases, with 14 bases between the two germline ends. The CDR3 loop reads CASSQFPAQFSGNTIYF. The DNA for the CDR3 is TGTGCCAGCAGCCAATTTCCGGCACAGTTCTCTGGAAACACCATATATTTT.

This clonotype occurred a few times. V usage is TRBV27 and J usage is TRBJ1-1, with D tentatively TRBD1 (6 bases). V was clipped by 0 bases and J by 11 bases, with 16 bases between them. The germline CDR1 and CDR2 sequences are MNHEY and SMNVEV (reference sequence). This CDR3 region has 14 residues. The CDR3 protein is CASSLSTGARGAFF. The CDR3 DNA sequence: TGTGCCAGCAGTTTATCGACAGGTGCCCGCGGGGCTTTCTTT.

V is TRBV2 and J is TRBJ2-3; the D gene could be TRBD1 or TRBD2 (5 bases each). The V gene's germline CDR1 is SNHLY and CDR2 FYNNEI. Trimming pared 6 bases from V and 9 bases from J, leaving 16 bases between. The CDR3 runs 13 residues. CDR3 loop: CASSKGTESTQYF. In DNA, the CDR3 is TGTGCCAGCAGCAAAGGGACGGAGTCGACGCAGTATTTT.

This clonotype has a handful of counts. The chain uses TRBV6-5 and TRBJ2-7, with 8 bases identical to TRBD1. Germline V CDR1 and CDR2: MNHEY, SVGAGI. The V and J ends lost 4 bases and 9 bases, in that order; junction bases with no gene match: 11. This CDR3 is built from 14 residues. The CDR3, as DNA: TGTGCCAGCAGTTCAGGGGGCCAAGGTATAGGGCAGTACTTC. Protein product: CASSSGGQGIGQYF.